A selection of T cell receptor beta chains follows, all from one sample in a study of beta chain features in type 1 diabetes. Data came from immunoSEQ multiplex PCR; TCRdb stores just in-frame clones and leaves some out. The sample has about 300,000 clones, about 13% seen once; the top ten hold roughly 0.015%. Input material: naive CD4+ T cells from blood. All receptors come from a woman under 30 with type 1 diabetes. The conserved cysteine and the conserved F or W are not part of the CDR3 here. The order of the fields is V gene, CDR3 protein.

V: TRBV7-2
CDR3: ASSLAGGRGNEQF

V: TRBV7-9
CDR3: ASSLDQGVYGYT

V: TRBV7-9
CDR3: ASSFTGSTDTQY

V: TRBV19
CDR3: ATSSDRARSETQY

V: TRBV6-6
CDR3: ASSYRRESYEQY

V: TRBV5-1
CDR3: ASSLVTGSDTQY

V: TRBV30
CDR3: AWSLDRGYGYT

V: TRBV5-4
CDR3: ASSLEGQGYDEQF

V: TRBV5-4
CDR3: ASSSRGGSSYNEQF

V: TRBV6-5
CDR3: ASSYSSRGDNEQF

V: TRBV5-1
CDR3: ASSLGQSSGANVLT

V: TRBV6-6
CDR3: ASSLADTQY

V: TRBV5-4
CDR3: ASSHERPVYGYT

V: TRBV5-1
CDR3: ASSYRTGAQETQY